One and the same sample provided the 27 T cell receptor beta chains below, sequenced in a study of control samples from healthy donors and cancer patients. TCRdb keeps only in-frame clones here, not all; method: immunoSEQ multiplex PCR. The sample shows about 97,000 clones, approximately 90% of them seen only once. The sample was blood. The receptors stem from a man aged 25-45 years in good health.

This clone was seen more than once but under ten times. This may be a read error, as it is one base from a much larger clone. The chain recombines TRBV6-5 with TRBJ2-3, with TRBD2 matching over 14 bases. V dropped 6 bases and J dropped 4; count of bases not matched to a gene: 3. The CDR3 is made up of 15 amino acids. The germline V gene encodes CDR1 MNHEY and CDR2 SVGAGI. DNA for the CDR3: TGTGCCAGCAGACCGACTAGCGGGGGGGCAGATACGCAGTATTTT. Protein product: CASRPTSGGADTQYF.

In DNA, the CDR3 is TGTGCCAGCAGCTCGGGGGGAGGGGTTCTTAGCAATCAGCCCCAGCATTTT. Protein: CASSSGGGVLSNQPQHF. V and J are TRBV11-2 and TRBJ1-5, with D possibly matching TRBD1 (5 bases). Trimming shortened V by 4 bases and J by 0 bases, and 16 bases separated the two germline ends. The V gene's germline CDR1 is SGHAT and CDR2 FQNNGV. The CDR3 consists of 17 residues.

Written as DNA, the CDR3 is TGTGCCAGCAGCTCCGTGGGAGGGCCCTACGAGCAGTACTTC. It is translated as CASSSVGGPYEQYF. The rearrangement links TRBV7-8 to TRBJ2-7; TRBD2 matches 7 bases. V gave up 4 bases and J gave up 2 bases; unmatched junction bases: 5. In germline, CDR1 is SGHVS, CDR2 FQNEAQ. This CDR3 is 14 amino acids long.

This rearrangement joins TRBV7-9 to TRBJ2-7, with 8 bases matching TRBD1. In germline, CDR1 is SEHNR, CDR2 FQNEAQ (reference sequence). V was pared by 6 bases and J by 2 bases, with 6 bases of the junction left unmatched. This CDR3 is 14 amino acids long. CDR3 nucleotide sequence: TGTGCCAGCAGTTTTACAGGGGGTACCTACGAGCAGTACTTC. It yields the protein CASSFTGGTYEQYF.

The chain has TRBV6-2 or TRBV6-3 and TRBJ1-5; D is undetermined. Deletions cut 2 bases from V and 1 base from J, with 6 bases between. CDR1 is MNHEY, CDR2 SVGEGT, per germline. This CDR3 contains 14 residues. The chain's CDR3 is CASSYPASNQPQHF. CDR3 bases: TGTGCCAGCAGTTACCCAGCCAGCAATCAGCCCCAGCATTTT.

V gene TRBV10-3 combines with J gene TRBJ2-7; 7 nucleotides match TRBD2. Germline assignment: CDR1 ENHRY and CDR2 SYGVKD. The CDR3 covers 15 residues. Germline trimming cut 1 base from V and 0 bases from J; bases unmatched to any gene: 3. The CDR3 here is CAISEWGGSSYEQYF. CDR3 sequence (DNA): TGTGCCATCAGTGAGTGGGGGGGGAGCTCCTACGAGCAGTACTTC.

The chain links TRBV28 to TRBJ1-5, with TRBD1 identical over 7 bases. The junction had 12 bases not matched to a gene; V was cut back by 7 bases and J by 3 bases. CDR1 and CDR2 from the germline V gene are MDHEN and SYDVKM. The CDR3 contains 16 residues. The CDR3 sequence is CASTTSGQAVNQPQHF. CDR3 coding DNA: TGTGCCAGCACCACATCAGGACAGGCCGTCAATCAGCCCCAGCATTTT.

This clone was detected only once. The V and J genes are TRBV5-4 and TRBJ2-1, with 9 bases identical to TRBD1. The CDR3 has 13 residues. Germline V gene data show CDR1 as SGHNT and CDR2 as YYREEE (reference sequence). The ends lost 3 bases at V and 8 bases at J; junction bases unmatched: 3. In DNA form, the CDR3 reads TGTGCCAGCAGCTGGGACAGGGACTATGAGCAGTTCTTC. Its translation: CASSWDRDYEQFF.

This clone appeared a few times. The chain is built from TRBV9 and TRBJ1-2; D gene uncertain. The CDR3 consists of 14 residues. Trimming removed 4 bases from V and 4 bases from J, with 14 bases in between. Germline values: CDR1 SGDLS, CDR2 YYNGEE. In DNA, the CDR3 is TGTGCCAGCAGCTCCCAGGTCGGCGGCTATGGCTACACCTTC. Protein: CASSSQVGGYGYTF.

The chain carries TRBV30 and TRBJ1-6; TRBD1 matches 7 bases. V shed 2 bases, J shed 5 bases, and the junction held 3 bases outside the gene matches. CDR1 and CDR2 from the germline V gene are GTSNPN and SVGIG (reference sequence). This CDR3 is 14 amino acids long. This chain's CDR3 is CAWSRGTDNSPLHF. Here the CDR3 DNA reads TGTGCCTGGAGTCGCGGGACAGATAATTCACCCCTCCACTTT.

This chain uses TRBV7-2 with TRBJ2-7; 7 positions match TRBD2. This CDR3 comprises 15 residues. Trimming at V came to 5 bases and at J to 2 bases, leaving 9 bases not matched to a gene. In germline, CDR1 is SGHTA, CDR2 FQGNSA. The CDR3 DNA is TGTGCCAGCAGCACCTGGGGGAGGGGTACCTACGAGCAGTACTTC. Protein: CASSTWGRGTYEQYF.

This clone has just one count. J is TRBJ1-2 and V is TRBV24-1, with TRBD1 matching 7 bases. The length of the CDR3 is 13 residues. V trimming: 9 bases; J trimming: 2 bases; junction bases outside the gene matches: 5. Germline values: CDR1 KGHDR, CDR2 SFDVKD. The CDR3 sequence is CATGPDRNYGYTF. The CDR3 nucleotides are TGTGCCACCGGGCCGGACAGGAACTATGGCTACACCTTC.

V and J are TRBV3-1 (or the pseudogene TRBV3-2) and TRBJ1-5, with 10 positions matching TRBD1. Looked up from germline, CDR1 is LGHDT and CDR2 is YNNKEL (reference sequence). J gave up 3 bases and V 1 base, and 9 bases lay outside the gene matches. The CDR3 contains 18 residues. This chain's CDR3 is CASSQGPTGTGANQPQHF. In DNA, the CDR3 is TGTGCCAGCAGCCAAGGACCGACCGGGACAGGGGCCAATCAGCCCCAGCATTTT.

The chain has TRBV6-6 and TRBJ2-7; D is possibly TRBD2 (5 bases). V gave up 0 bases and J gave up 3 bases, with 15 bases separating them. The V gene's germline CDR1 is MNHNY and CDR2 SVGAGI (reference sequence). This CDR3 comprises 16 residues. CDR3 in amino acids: CASSYSSGRKGYEQYV. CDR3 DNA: TGTGCCAGCAGTTACTCCAGCGGACGAAAAGGCTACGAGCAGTACGTC.

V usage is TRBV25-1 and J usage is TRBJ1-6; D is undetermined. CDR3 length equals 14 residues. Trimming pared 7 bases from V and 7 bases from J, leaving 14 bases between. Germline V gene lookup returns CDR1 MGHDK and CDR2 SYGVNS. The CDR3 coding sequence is TGTGCCAGCATGGCACACTATGGGAATTCACCCCTCCACTTT. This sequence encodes CASMAHYGNSPLHF.

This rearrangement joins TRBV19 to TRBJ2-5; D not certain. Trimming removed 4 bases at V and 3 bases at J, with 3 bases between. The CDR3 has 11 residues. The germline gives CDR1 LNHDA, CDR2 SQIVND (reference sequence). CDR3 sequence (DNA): TGTGCCAGTAGTACGGAAGAGACCCAGTACTTC. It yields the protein CASSTEETQYF.

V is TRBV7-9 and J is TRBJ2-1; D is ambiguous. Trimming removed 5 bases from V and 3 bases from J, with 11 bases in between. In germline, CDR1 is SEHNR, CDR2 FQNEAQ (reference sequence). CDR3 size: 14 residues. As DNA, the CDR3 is TGTGCCAGCAGCCGGGTCGGGCGCTACAATGAGCAGTTCTTC. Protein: CASSRVGRYNEQFF.

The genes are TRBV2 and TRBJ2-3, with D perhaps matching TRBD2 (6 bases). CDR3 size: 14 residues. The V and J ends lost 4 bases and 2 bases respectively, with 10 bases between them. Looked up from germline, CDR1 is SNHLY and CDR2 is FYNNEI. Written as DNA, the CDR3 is TGTGCCAGCAGTGTAGGGGACTTCACAGATACGCAGTATTTT. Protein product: CASSVGDFTDTQYF.

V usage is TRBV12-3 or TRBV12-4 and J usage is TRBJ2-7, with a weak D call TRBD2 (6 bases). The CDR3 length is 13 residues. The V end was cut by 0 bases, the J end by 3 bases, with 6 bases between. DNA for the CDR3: TGTGCCAGCAGTTTAGCGACTAGCTACGAGCAGTACTTC. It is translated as CASSLATSYEQYF.

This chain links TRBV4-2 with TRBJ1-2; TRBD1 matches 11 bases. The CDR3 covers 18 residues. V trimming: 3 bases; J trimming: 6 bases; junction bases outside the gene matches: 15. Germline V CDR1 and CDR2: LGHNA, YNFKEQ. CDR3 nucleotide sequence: TGTGCCAGCAGCCACACTAGGACAGGGGGCAAGGGAGCTCATGGCTACACCTTC. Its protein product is CASSHTRTGGKGAHGYTF.

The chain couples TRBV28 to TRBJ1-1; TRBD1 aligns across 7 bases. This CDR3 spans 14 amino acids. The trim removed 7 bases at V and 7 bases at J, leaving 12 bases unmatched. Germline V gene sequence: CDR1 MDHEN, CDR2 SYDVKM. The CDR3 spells CASNFHRGVSEAFF. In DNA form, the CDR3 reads TGTGCCAGCAATTTTCACAGGGGTGTGAGTGAAGCTTTCTTT.

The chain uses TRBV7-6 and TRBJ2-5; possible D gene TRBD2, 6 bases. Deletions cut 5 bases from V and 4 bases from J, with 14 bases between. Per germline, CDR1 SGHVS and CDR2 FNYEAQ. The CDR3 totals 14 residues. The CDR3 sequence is CASSRSGEGETQYF. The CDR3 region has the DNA TGTGCCAGCAGCCGCTCGGGGGAAGGAGAGACCCAGTACTTC. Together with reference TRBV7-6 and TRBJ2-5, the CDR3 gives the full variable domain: GAGVSQSPRYKVTKRGQDVALRCDPISGHVSLYWYRQALGQGPEFLTYFNYEAQQDKSGLPNDRFSAERPEGSISTLTIQRTEQRDSAMYRCASSRSGEGETQYFGPGTRLLVL.

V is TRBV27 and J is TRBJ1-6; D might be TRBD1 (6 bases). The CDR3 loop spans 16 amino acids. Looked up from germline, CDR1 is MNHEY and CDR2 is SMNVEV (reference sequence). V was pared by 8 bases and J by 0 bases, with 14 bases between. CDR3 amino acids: CASSTGQSSYNSPLHF. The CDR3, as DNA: TGTGCCAGCTCGACAGGACAGAGCTCCTATAATTCACCCCTCCACTTT.

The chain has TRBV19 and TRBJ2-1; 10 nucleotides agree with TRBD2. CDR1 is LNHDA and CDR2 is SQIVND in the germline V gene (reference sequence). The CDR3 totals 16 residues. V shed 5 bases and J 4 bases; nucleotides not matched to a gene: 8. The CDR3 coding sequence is TGTGCCAGTAGTGTCTCGACTAGCGGGCCGTACAATGAGCAGTTCTTC. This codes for CASSVSTSGPYNEQFF. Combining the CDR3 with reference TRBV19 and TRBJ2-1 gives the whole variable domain DGGITQSPKYLFRKEGQNVTLSCEQNLNHDAMYWYRQDPGQGLRLIYYSQIVNDFQKGDIAEGYSVSREKKESFPLTVTSAQKNPTAFYLCASSVSTSGPYNEQFFGPGTRLTVL.

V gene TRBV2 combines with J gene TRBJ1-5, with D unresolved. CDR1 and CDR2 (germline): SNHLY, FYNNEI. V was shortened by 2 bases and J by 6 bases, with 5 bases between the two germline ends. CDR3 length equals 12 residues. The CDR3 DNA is TGTGCCAGCAGTGAACGAGGTCAGCCCCAGCATTTT. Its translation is CASSERGQPQHF.

The CDR3 DNA sequence: TGTGCCAGCTCACCCGGGACTAGCGGGAACTACGAGCAGTACTTC. Protein sequence: CASSPGTSGNYEQYF. The chain is built from TRBV18 and TRBJ2-7, with 13 bases aligning to TRBD2. The CDR3 totals 15 residues. The trim removed 3 bases at V and 3 bases at J, leaving 2 bases unmatched. Germline assignment: CDR1 KGHSH and CDR2 LQKENI. The full variable domain, completed using reference TRBV18 and TRBJ2-7, is NAGVMQNPRHLVRRRGQEARLRCSPMKGHSHVYWYRQLPEEGLKFMVYLQKENIIDESGMPKERFSAEFPKEGPSILRIQQVVRGDSAAYFCASSPGTSGNYEQYFGPGTRLTVT.

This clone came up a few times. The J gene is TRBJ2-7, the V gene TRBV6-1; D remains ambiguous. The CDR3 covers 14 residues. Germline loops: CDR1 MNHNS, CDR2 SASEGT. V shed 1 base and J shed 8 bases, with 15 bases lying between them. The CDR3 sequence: CASSEDVAEDKQYV. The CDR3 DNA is TGTGCCAGCAGTGAAGACGTGGCAGAAGACAAGCAGTACGTC.